The sequence of this TCR beta chain was determined in a study of cytomegalovirus exposure and HLA in healthy donors. Study results and limitations: Per a prior analysis, the majority of TCR beta V segments were productive roughly 90% or roughly 30% of the time. Among donors in an Asian-associated ancestry cluster, a later analysis reportedly found fewer N-insertions than the roughly 700-donor mean. A later analysis found common viral pathogens apparently linked to several of the most significant clusters.

CDR3 length equals 16 residues. Unmatched junction bases numbered 5, after V lost 4 bases and J lost 5 bases. Germline loops: CDR1 LNHDA, CDR2 SQIVND (reference sequence). Primers for the PCR totalled 60 Vbeta and 13 Jbeta. Produced via immunoSEQ multiplex PCR; TCRdb's table is partial and in-frame only. Reported are tens of thousands of clones; the ten largest clones contain 5.5% to 6%. About this clone itself: What it binds is not known.

Source material: PBMCs. This sequence was found in a human donor in good health. The genes are TRBV19 and TRBJ1-6, with 10 bases that match TRBD1. Here the CDR3 reads CASSTSDRGNNSPLHF. CDR3 sequence (DNA): TGTGCCAGTAGTACCTCGGACAGGGGGAATAATTCACCCCTCCACTTT.